The 18 T cell receptor beta chains given below trace back to one sample, sequenced in a study of blood T cell repertoires in COVID-19. Profiled with immunoSEQ multiplex PCR; TCRdb holds only in-frame clones, not every one. The data contain 250,000 to 300,000 clones, roughly 88% of them seen just once; the ten biggest clones take up about 3%. Source material: peripheral blood. Receptors originate from a woman aged 25 to 45 with active or convalescent COVID-19.

This rearrangement joins TRBV3-1 (or the pseudogene TRBV3-2) to TRBJ2-6; perhaps TRBD2 as D (6 bases). This CDR3 spans 21 amino acids. Germline lookup yields CDR1 LGHDT and CDR2 YNNKEL (reference sequence). The V end was cut by 4 bases, the J end by 2 bases, with 27 bases between. For the CDR3, the DNA is TGTGCCAGCAGCCCCAGGAGCATTGGTGCGTTGGGGAGGACTGGGGCCAACGTCCTGACTTTC. Translating gives CASSPRSIGALGRTGANVLTF.

The chain is built from TRBV7-2 and TRBJ2-1; 7 nucleotides match TRBD2. There are 18 residues in the CDR3. The germline V gene has CDR1 SGHTA and CDR2 FQGNSA. J gave up 0 bases and V 2 bases, and 10 bases lay outside the gene matches. The CDR3 DNA reads TGTGCCAGCAGCTTACGGTCTGGGGGGGATTTCTCCTACAATGAGCAGTTCTTC. It is translated as CASSLRSGGDFSYNEQFF.

This clone was detected once. This chain joins TRBV29-1 and TRBJ2-3; maybe TRBD2 (6 bases). Germline V gene data show CDR1 as SQVTM and CDR2 as ANQGSEA. This CDR3 is 17 amino acids long. V gave up 0 bases and J gave up 4 bases, with 20 bases separating them. The DNA of the CDR3 is TGCAGCGTTGAAGACGCCTGGGGGACTGACGCCCCAGATACGCAGTATTTT. Its translation is CSVEDAWGTDAPDTQYF.

J is TRBJ2-7 and V is TRBV5-6, with D possibly matching TRBD1 (5 bases). The V end lost 3 bases, the J end lost 4 bases, and 8 bases lay between the germline ends. Germline-derived CDR1 and CDR2 are SGHDT and YYEEEE. CDR3 size: 12 residues. DNA of the CDR3: TGTGCCAGCAGCTCAGGGTCTTACGAGCAGTACTTC. Translated, it gives CASSSGSYEQYF.

The chain has TRBV11-3 and TRBJ2-7; TRBD1 might be the D (5 bases). The CDR3 length is 14 residues. Germline values: CDR1 SGHNT, CDR2 YENEEA. V lost 6 bases and J lost 0, with 12 bases in between. For the CDR3, the DNA is TGTGCCAGCAGTCGACAGCCGAGCTCCTACGAGCAGTACTTC. Encoded protein: CASSRQPSSYEQYF.

The chain uses TRBV9 and TRBJ1-3; tentatively, D is TRBD1 (5 bases). The V end was cut by 4 bases, the J end by 3 bases, with 11 bases between. CDR1 SGDLS and CDR2 YYNGEE come from the germline V gene. The CDR3 covers 14 residues. The CDR3 sequence: CASSPPQGGNTIYF. Written as DNA, the CDR3 is TGTGCCAGCAGCCCCCCGCAGGGTGGAAACACCATATATTTT.

CDR3 in amino acids: CASSADSENNSPLHF. CDR3 sequence (DNA): TGTGCCAGTAGTGCGGACAGTGAGAATAATTCACCCCTCCACTTT. The chain has TRBV19 and TRBJ1-6, with D tentatively TRBD1 (6 bases). This CDR3 spans 15 amino acids. V was pared by 5 bases and J by 5 bases, with 13 bases between. Germline loops: CDR1 LNHDA, CDR2 SQIVND (reference sequence).

This clone came up a few times. The chain has TRBV5-1 and TRBJ2-1; D might be TRBD2 (6 bases). The ends were cut back, 0 bases at V and 10 bases at J, with 14 bases in the middle. The germline CDR1 and CDR2 sequences are SGHRS and YFSETQ. This CDR3 contains 14 residues. CDR3 bases: TGCGCCAGCAGCTTGGATACTCCGGGGAGGGAGCAGTTCTTC. This gives the protein CASSLDTPGREQFF.

V is TRBV15 and J is TRBJ1-1; 9 nucleotides match TRBD1. The length of the CDR3 is 16 residues. Unmatched junction bases numbered 6, after V lost 0 bases and J lost 4 bases. Germline values: CDR1 LNHNV, CDR2 YYDKDF (reference sequence). CDR3 DNA sequence: TGTGCCACCAGCAGAGATAAGGGACAGGGCGCCACTGAAGCTTTCTTT. Its protein is CATSRDKGQGATEAFF. The full variable domain, in which reference TRBV15 and TRBJ1-1 provide the parts outside the CDR3, is DAMVIQNPRYQVTQFGKPVTLSCSQTLNHNVMYWYQQKSSQAPKLLFHYYDKDFNNEADTPDNFQSRRPNTSFCFLDIRSPGLGDTAMYLCATSRDKGQGATEAFFGQGTRLTVV.

CDR3 region: CASSQGPVSYTF. The CDR3 nucleotides are TGCGCCAGCAGCCAAGGTCCGGTTAGCTACACCTTC. The V and J genes are TRBV4-3 and TRBJ1-2; no reliable D call. Germline lookup yields CDR1 LGHNA and CDR2 YSLEER. The CDR3 runs to 12 residues. The ends were cut back, 1 base at V and 9 bases at J, with 9 bases in the middle.

The genes are TRBV12-5 and TRBJ1-1; the D gene is possibly TRBD1 (6 bases). This CDR3 is 13 amino acids long. Germline V CDR1 and CDR2: LGHNT, FRNRAP. V was trimmed by 0 bases and J by 10 bases, leaving 12 bases between them. The CDR3 region is CASGLVQGGGAFF. Here the CDR3 DNA reads TGTGCTAGTGGTTTGGTACAGGGAGGGGGAGCTTTCTTT.

Written as DNA, the CDR3 is TGTGCTAGTGGACGGGACAGGGCCACTGAAGCTTTCTTT. Amino acid sequence: CASGRDRATEAFF. The chain links TRBV12-5 to TRBJ1-1, with TRBD1 matching over 9 bases. With 6 bases clipped from V and 4 bases from J, the junction kept 3 bases outside the gene matches. In germline, CDR1 is LGHNT, CDR2 FRNRAP. This CDR3 region has 13 residues.

This clone has just a few counts. The chain links TRBV5-1 to TRBJ2-3; TRBD2 aligns across 11 bases. With 7 bases clipped from V and 2 bases from J, the junction kept 6 bases outside the gene matches. Germline V lookup: CDR1 SGHRS, CDR2 YFSETQ. This CDR3 comprises 15 residues. CDR3 nucleotide sequence: TGCGCCAGCCATCTAGCGGGGGGACCCACAGATACGCAGTATTTT. This translates into CASHLAGGPTDTQYF.

This chain links TRBV7-2 with TRBJ2-7; 10 positions agree with TRBD1. Unmatched junction bases numbered 8, after V lost 5 bases and J lost 4 bases. Germline assignment: CDR1 SGHTA and CDR2 FQGNSA. The CDR3 contains 15 residues. CDR3 nucleotide sequence: TGTGCCAGCAGCCCACGGCGGGGACAGGGGTACGAGCAGTACTTC. Its protein is CASSPRRGQGYEQYF.

This sequence joins TRBV9 and TRBJ1-2, with 10 bases matching TRBD1. After removal of 3 bases from V and 7 bases from J, the junction contained 9 bases not matched to a gene. Per germline, CDR1 SGDLS and CDR2 YYNGEE. The CDR3 consists of 15 residues. The CDR3 here is CASSARTGGTGGYTF. As DNA, the CDR3 is TGTGCCAGCAGCGCCCGGACAGGGGGAACTGGTGGCTACACCTTC. Combining the CDR3 with reference TRBV9 and TRBJ1-2 gives the whole variable domain DSGVTQTPKHLITATGQRVTLRCSPRSGDLSVYWYQQSLDQGLQFLIQYYNGEERAKGNILERFSAQQFPDLHSELNLSSLELGDSALYFCASSARTGGTGGYTFGSGTRLTVV.

The chain couples TRBV28 to TRBJ1-1; no clear D. Germline V gives CDR1 MDHEN, CDR2 SYDVKM. V was trimmed by 7 bases and J by 3 bases, leaving 9 bases between them. The CDR3 sequence is 12 residues long. The CDR3 DNA reads TGTGCCAGCACTCTGGCCCACACTGAAGCTTTCTTT. This translates into CASTLAHTEAFF.

The J gene is TRBJ2-1, the V gene TRBV23-1; D is perhaps TRBD1 (6 bases). Being an ORF, TRBV23-1 has a function that is uncertain. The CDR3 loop spans 17 amino acids. V dropped 3 bases and J dropped 10 bases, with 25 bases sitting between them. The CDR3 protein is CASSHPWTVTYPGEQFF. The CDR3 DNA reads TGCGCCAGCAGTCACCCTTGGACAGTAACCTACCCGGGGGAGCAGTTCTTC.

This clone showed up just a few times. The chain's CDR3 is CASSWGTSGGYEQYF. The CDR3 region has the DNA TGTGCCAGCAGCTGGGGGACTAGCGGGGGCTACGAGCAGTACTTC. The V call is TRBV13, the J call TRBJ2-7; TRBD2 matches 14 bases. The CDR3 runs to 15 residues. V gave up 4 bases and J gave up 3 bases; unmatched junction bases: 2. Germline V gives CDR1 PRHDT, CDR2 FYEKMQ (reference sequence).